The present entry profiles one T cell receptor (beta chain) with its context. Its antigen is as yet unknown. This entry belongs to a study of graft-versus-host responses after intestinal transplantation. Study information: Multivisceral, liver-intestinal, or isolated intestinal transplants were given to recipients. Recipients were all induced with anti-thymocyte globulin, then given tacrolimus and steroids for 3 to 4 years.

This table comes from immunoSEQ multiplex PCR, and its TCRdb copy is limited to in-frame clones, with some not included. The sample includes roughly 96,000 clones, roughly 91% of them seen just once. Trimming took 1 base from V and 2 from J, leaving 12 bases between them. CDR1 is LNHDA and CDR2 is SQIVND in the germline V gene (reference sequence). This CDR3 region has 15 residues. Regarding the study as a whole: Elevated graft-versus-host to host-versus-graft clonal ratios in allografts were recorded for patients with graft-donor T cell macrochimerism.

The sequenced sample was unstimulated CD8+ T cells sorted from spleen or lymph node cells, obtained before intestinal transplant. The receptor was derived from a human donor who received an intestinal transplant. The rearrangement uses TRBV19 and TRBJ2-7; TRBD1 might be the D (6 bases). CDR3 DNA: TGTGCCAGTAGTATAGGTACAGGGCAGGCCTACGAGCAGTACTTC. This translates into CASSIGTGQAYEQYF. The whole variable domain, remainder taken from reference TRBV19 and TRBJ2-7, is DGGITQSPKYLFRKEGQNVTLSCEQNLNHDAMYWYRQDPGQGLRLIYYSQIVNDFQKGDIAEGYSVSREKKESFPLTVTSAQKNPTAFYLCASSIGTGQAYEQYFGPGTRLTVT.